This is a list of T cell receptor beta chains from one sample in a study of CD8+ T cells in alopecia areata. Here immunoSEQ multiplex PCR was the method, and the copy in TCRdb shows in-frame clones only, minus some. The profile shows some 130,000 clones, around 49% of them singletons. Specimen: CD8+ T cells sorted from blood, collected at week 0. Every receptor here comes from a human donor with alopecia areata. CDR3s include the opening cysteine and the closing phenylalanine or tryptophan. Each record gives: clone size, V gene, D gene, J gene, CDR3 protein, CDR3 DNA. A D gene is named only where the DNA matches it firmly. Clone size, where shown, is once, few, many, or a class for clones that have expanded.

NA	TRBV27	TRBD1	TRBJ1-6	CASSSTGSYSPLHF	TGTGCCAGCAGTTCGACAGGGTCCTATTCACCCCTCCACTTT
NA	TRBV30	NA	TRBJ1-1	CAWSVDLTEAFF	TGTGCCTGGAGTGTTGATCTTACTGAAGCTTTCTTT
NA	TRBV5-1	NA	TRBJ2-2	CASSFSGELFF	TGCGCCAGCAGCTTTAGCGGGGAGCTGTTTTTT
NA	TRBV27	TRBD1	TRBJ2-6	CASSLSPRTGAGANVLTF	TGTGCCAGCAGTTTATCCCCGAGGACAGGGGCCGGGGCCAACGTCCTGACTTTC
few	TRBV5-1	NA	TRBJ1-1	CASSLEEEDEAFF	TGCGCCAGCAGCTTGGAGGAGGAAGATGAAGCTTTCTTT
few	TRBV29-1	TRBD1	TRBJ2-2	CSITGTGAAGELFF	TGCAGCATAACCGGGACAGGGGCCGCCGGGGAGCTGTTTTTT
NA	TRBV25-1	NA	TRBJ2-2	CASSAGWGELFF	TGTGCCAGCAGTGCCGGGTGGGGGGAGCTGTTTTTT
few	TRBV27	NA	TRBJ2-1	CASALSRDNEQFF	TGTGCCAGCGCCCTCTCCAGGGACAATGAGCAGTTCTTC
NA	TRBV29-1	NA	TRBJ1-2	CSVEDSRGLAYGYTF	TGCAGCGTTGAAGATTCCCGGGGTTTGGCCTATGGCTACACCTTC
few	TRBV29-1	NA	TRBJ2-2	CSVESENTGELFF	TGCAGCGTTGAATCAGAGAACACCGGGGAGCTGTTTTTT
few	TRBV10-3	NA	TRBJ2-3	CAISGVYSTDTQYF	TGTGCCATCAGTGGGGTGTATAGCACAGATACGCAGTATTTT
NA	TRBV6-5	NA	TRBJ1-1	CASSGGHMNTEAFF	TGTGCCAGCAGTGGGGGACATATGAACACTGAAGCTTTCTTT
few	TRBV29-1	NA	TRBJ2-7	CSVEGGGNYEQYF	TGCAGCGTTGAAGGTGGGGGAAACTACGAGCAGTACTTC
few	TRBV10-2	TRBD2	TRBJ2-3	CASASGASTDTQYF	TGCGCCAGCGCTAGCGGGGCCAGCACAGATACGCAGTATTTT
NA	TRBV4-1	TRBD2	TRBJ2-1	CASSLQRGGRYEQFF	TGCGCCAGCAGCCTCCAGCGGGGGGGCCGATATGAGCAGTTCTTC
NA	TRBV6-6	NA	TRBJ1-5	CASSYGGNQPQHF	TGTGCCAGCAGTTACGGTGGGAATCAGCCCCAGCATTTT
NA	TRBV11-2	NA	TRBJ2-7	CASSLTDNYLYEQYF	TGTGCCAGCAGCTTAACGGATAACTATCTCTACGAGCAGTACTTC
NA	TRBV15	NA	TRBJ1-2	CATSPPETYGYTF	TGTGCCACCAGCCCACCGGAGACCTATGGCTACACCTTC
NA	TRBV27	TRBD1	TRBJ1-5	CASRRQGAEPQHF	TGTGCCAGCAGGCGACAGGGGGCCGAGCCCCAGCATTTT
NA	TRBV27	NA	TRBJ2-6	CASRASGANVLTF	TGTGCCAGCAGGGCCTCTGGGGCCAACGTCCTGACTTTC